Listed here are 3 T cell receptor beta chains from one sample, sequenced in a study of T cell changes during pregnancy in multiple sclerosis. Here immunoSEQ multiplex PCR was the method, and the copy in TCRdb shows in-frame clones only, minus some. This repertoire shows about 100,000 clones, roughly nine tenths found once; its top ten account for about 3.5%. The source was peripheral blood, collected after pregnancy. These receptors originate from a female donor with multiple sclerosis, enrolled in a pregnancy study.

The chain employs TRBV19 and TRBJ1-2; tentative D call: TRBD1 (5 bases). CDR1 and CDR2 from the germline V gene are LNHDA and SQIVND (reference sequence). The V end was cut by 8 bases, the J end by 2 bases, with 24 bases between. The CDR3 consists of 17 residues. The CDR3 sequence is CASRQHPFRKGNYGYTF. The CDR3 nucleotides read TGTGCCAGTCGGCAGCATCCCTTTAGAAAGGGGAACTATGGCTACACCTTC.

The chain couples TRBV19 to TRBJ2-5; the match to TRBD1 covers 10 bases. The CDR3 contains 14 residues. Germline assignment: CDR1 LNHDA and CDR2 SQIVND (reference sequence). Losses at the gene ends were 5 bases for V and 4 bases for J; bases not matched to a gene: 4. CDR3 sequence reads: CASSGDRGRETQYF. The CDR3, as DNA: TGTGCCAGTAGTGGGGACAGGGGACGAGAGACCCAGTACTTC.

The chain employs TRBV11-2 and TRBJ2-5, with TRBD1 identical over 8 bases. CDR1 is SGHAT, CDR2 FQNNGV, per germline. The V gene end was trimmed by 3 bases and the J gene end by 5 bases; junction bases not matched to a gene: 8. The CDR3 loop spans 15 amino acids. CDR3 amino acids: CASSLGRGRWETQYF. Written as DNA, the CDR3 is TGTGCCAGCAGCTTGGGCAGGGGGCGATGGGAGACCCAGTACTTC.